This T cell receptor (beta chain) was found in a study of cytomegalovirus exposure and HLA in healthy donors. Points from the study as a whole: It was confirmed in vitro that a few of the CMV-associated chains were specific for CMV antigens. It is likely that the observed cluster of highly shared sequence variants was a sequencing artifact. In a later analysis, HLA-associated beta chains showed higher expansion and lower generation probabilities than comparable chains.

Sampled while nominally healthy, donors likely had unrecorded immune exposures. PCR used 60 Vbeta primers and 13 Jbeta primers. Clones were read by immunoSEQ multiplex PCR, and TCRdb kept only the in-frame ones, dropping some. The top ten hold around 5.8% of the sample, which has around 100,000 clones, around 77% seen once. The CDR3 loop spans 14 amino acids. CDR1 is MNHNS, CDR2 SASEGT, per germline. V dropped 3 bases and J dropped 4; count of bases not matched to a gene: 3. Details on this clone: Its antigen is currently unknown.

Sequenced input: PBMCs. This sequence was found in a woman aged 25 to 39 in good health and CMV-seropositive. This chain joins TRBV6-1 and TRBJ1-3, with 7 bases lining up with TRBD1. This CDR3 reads CASSETGNGNTIYF. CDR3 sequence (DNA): TGTGCCAGCAGTGAGACAGGGAACGGAAACACCATATATTTT.